A single sample gave rise to the 30 T cell receptor beta chains below, sequenced in a study of radiation and T cells in renal cell carcinoma (dated by TCRdb to 2018 to 2020). The protocol used for the library was the immunoSEQ multiplex PCR assay. In its TCRdb copy, this immuneACCESS table keeps in-frame sequences only and misses some clones. Where compared with another copy, unresolved V genes explain less than half of these, and the others have no known cause. The sample table holds about 120,000 clones, of which around 81% were seen once. The top ten clonotypes cover approximately 6.3% of the sample. The sample's time point label, decoded: blood 2 weeks post-SBRT. Reading the label with the study, this specimen's treatment or condition is: 15 Gy SBRT to primary tumor, nephrectomy 4 weeks later. This specimen was blood, taken from a patient whose treatment included radiotherapy and nephrectomy. Receptors were obtained from a man aged 50 to 60 with renal cell carcinoma.

This chain connects TRBV30 to TRBJ1-2; D is possibly TRBD1 (5 bases). The germline gives CDR1 GTSNPN, CDR2 SVGIG (reference sequence). V lost 3 bases to trimming and J lost 4 bases, with 12 bases between them. CDR3 length: 13 amino acids. CDR3 sequence reads: CAWRTGTLYGYTF. The CDR3 DNA reads as TGTGCCTGGAGGACCGGGACTCTCTATGGCTACACCTTC.

With respect to this clone: The identical CDR3 is also encoded by other nucleotide sequences in the sample. The chain joins TRBV29-1 to TRBJ2-5; tentatively, D is TRBD1 (5 bases). V lost 5 bases, J lost 2 bases, and 9 bases lay in between. Per the germline V gene, CDR1 is SQVTM and CDR2 is ANQGSEA. The CDR3 has 12 amino acids. DNA of the CDR3: TGCAGCGTTCGAACAGGACAAGAGACCCAGTACTTC. This gives the protein CSVRTGQETQYF.

This chain uses TRBV4-2 with TRBJ2-3; 9 bases are shared with TRBD2. Germline assignment: CDR1 LGHNA and CDR2 YNFKEQ. V lost 0 bases and J lost 0; bases outside the gene matches: 7. CDR3 size: 18 residues. The DNA for the CDR3 is TGTGCCAGCAGCCAAGATAGGAGCGGGGGGACTAGCACAGATACGCAGTATTTT. Translation gives CASSQDRSGGTSTDTQYF.

This chain connects TRBV7-2 to TRBJ2-3; the match to TRBD2 covers 9 bases. CDR1 and CDR2 (germline): SGHTA, FQGNSA. CDR3 size: 17 residues. After removal of 2 bases from V and 0 bases from J, the junction contained 6 bases not matched to a gene. CDR3 protein: CASSLTRTSGSTDTQYF. The CDR3 nucleotides are TGTGCCAGCAGCTTAACCCGAACTAGCGGGAGCACAGATACGCAGTATTTT. Supplemented by reference TRBV7-2 and TRBJ2-3, the full variable domain reads GAGVSQSPSNKVTEKGKDVELRCDPISGHTALYWYRQSLGQGLEFLIYFQGNSAPDKSGLPSDRFSAERTGGSVSTLTIQRTQQEDSAVYLCASSLTRTSGSTDTQYFGPGTRLTVL.

This chain joins TRBV9 and TRBJ2-5; D is ambiguous. The CDR3 sequence is 11 residues long. CDR1 is SGDLS, CDR2 YYNGEE, per germline. The V and J ends lost 2 bases and 14 bases respectively, with 13 bases between them. This CDR3 reads CASSVPAGSYF. CDR3 coding DNA: TGTGCCAGCAGCGTTCCCGCAGGATCATACTTC.

The chain has TRBV7-9 and TRBJ1-1, with D unresolved. Germline CDR1 SEHNR, CDR2 FQNEAQ (reference sequence). With 0 bases removed from V and 10 bases from J, the gap between germline ends came to 6 bases. CDR3 length: 11 residues. CDR3 DNA: TGTGCCAGCAGCTTAGCTCCGGGAGCTTTCTTT. It codes for CASSLAPGAFF.

This chain links TRBV7-2 with TRBJ1-2; 9 bases match TRBD1. Germline V gene data show CDR1 as SGHTA and CDR2 as FQGNSA. V gave up 5 bases and J gave up 4 bases; unmatched junction bases: 8. The CDR3 runs to 15 residues. The CDR3 is CASSPRDRDPYGYTF. The CDR3, as DNA: TGTGCCAGCAGCCCGCGGGACAGGGACCCCTATGGCTACACCTTC.

The chain combines TRBV5-1 with TRBJ2-7; no reliable D call. Germline CDR1 and CDR2: SGHRS and YFSETQ. Trimming removed 3 bases from V and 0 bases from J, with 10 bases in between. The CDR3 runs 14 residues. The CDR3 bases are TGCGCCAGCAGCTCAGGACGTGGCTCCTACGAGCAGTACTTC. Translating gives CASSSGRGSYEQYF.

The V gene is TRBV4-2, the J gene TRBJ1-5, with D possibly TRBD1 on 6 matching bases. CDR1 and CDR2 (germline): LGHNA, YNFKEQ. V was clipped by 3 bases and J by 4 bases, with 16 bases between them. There are 16 residues in the CDR3. CDR3 DNA: TGTGCCAGCAGCCAGTTTCTGGGCCAGGGGAATCAGCCCCAGCATTTT. Residues: CASSQFLGQGNQPQHF.

This clone was seen a handful of times. The chain employs TRBV2 and TRBJ1-5; tentative D call: TRBD1 (5 bases). The germline gives CDR1 SNHLY, CDR2 FYNNEI. This CDR3 spans 14 amino acids. V was cut by 0 bases and J by 5 bases, with 8 bases left in between. CDR3 bases: TGTGCCAGCAGTGAAGCGGGGCCCTATCAGCCCCAGCATTTT. It specifies CASSEAGPYQPQHF. Filled out from reference TRBV2 and TRBJ1-5, the complete variable domain reads EPEVTQTPSHQVTQMGQEVILRCVPISNHLYFYWYRQILGQKVEFLVSFYNNEISEKSEIFDDQFSVERPDGSNFTLKIRSTKLEDSAMYFCASSEAGPYQPQHFGDGTRLSIL.

This chain joins TRBV7-2 and TRBJ1-5, with 8 bases lining up with TRBD1. After removal of 1 base from V and 5 bases from J, the junction contained 10 bases not matched to a gene. The germline CDR1 and CDR2 sequences are SGHTA and FQGNSA. The CDR3 contains 17 residues. The CDR3 DNA reads TGTGCCAGCAGCTTAGGACAGGGGTCCGCAAGTTATCAGCCCCAGCATTTT. This gives the protein CASSLGQGSASYQPQHF. The whole variable domain, remainder taken from reference TRBV7-2 and TRBJ1-5, is GAGVSQSPSNKVTEKGKDVELRCDPISGHTALYWYRQSLGQGLEFLIYFQGNSAPDKSGLPSDRFSAERTGGSVSTLTIQRTQQEDSAVYLCASSLGQGSASYQPQHFGDGTRLSIL.

The chain links TRBV10-3 to TRBJ2-1, with 11 bases matching TRBD2. V dropped 6 bases and J dropped 3; count of bases not matched to a gene: 4. CDR1 is ENHRY and CDR2 is SYGVKD in the germline V gene. This CDR3 contains 15 residues. CDR3 nucleotide sequence: TGTGCCATCAGCGGCGGGACTAGCGGCTACAATGAGCAGTTCTTC. Protein product: CAISGGTSGYNEQFF.

The V gene is TRBV5-1, the J gene TRBJ1-1; D might be TRBD1 (5 bases). The CDR3 sequence is 14 residues long. The V and J ends lost 3 bases and 2 bases respectively, with 11 bases between them. CDR1 is SGHRS and CDR2 is YFSETQ in the germline V gene. The CDR3 DNA follows: TGCGCCAGCAGCTCAAGCGGGGGTAACACTGAAGCTTTCTTT. Translated, it gives CASSSSGGNTEAFF.

The CDR3 region is CASSFGGTNYGYTF. DNA for the CDR3: TGTGCCAGCAGTTTTGGGGGTACTAACTATGGCTACACCTTC. The chain employs TRBV28 and TRBJ1-2; perhaps TRBD1 as D (5 bases). V lost 3 bases to trimming and J lost 0 bases, with 8 bases between them. This CDR3 region has 14 residues. CDR1 is MDHEN and CDR2 is SYDVKM in the germline V gene.

This chain links TRBV5-1 with TRBJ2-5; 11 bases fit TRBD1. Trimming cost V 3 bases and J 4 bases; bases outside gene matches: 8. The length of the CDR3 is 16 residues. Germline lookup yields CDR1 SGHRS and CDR2 YFSETQ. The CDR3 DNA reads as TGCGCCAGCAGCTGGGACAGGGGGTCTTATGGAGAGACCCAGTACTTC. This codes for CASSWDRGSYGETQYF.

The V and J genes are TRBV9 and TRBJ1-5, with D unresolved. The CDR3 runs 21 residues. The V and J ends lost 0 bases and 0 bases respectively, with 25 bases between them. Germline loops: CDR1 SGDLS, CDR2 YYNGEE. CDR3 residues: CASSVGVRRHRTRYSNQPQHF. In DNA form, the CDR3 reads TGTGCCAGCAGCGTAGGTGTGCGCAGACACCGAACCCGGTATAGCAATCAGCCCCAGCATTTT.

This chain uses TRBV27 with TRBJ2-1, with D unclear. V lost 1 base and J 4 bases, leaving 8 bases between the germline ends. Germline values: CDR1 MNHEY, CDR2 SMNVEV (reference sequence). The CDR3 has 14 amino acids. CDR3 amino acids: CASSLLGLYNEQFF. CDR3 bases: TGTGCCAGCAGTTTATTGGGATTGTACAATGAGCAGTTCTTC.

The rearrangement joins TRBV7-9 to TRBJ2-3, with D perhaps given as TRBD1 or TRBD2 (5 bases each). With 1 base removed from V and 0 bases from J, the gap between germline ends came to 20 bases. The CDR3 spans 19 residues. The germline V gene has CDR1 SEHNR and CDR2 FQNEAQ (reference sequence). CDR3 amino acids: CASSLVVRRGGTSTDTQYF. CDR3 coding DNA: TGTGCCAGCAGCTTAGTCGTTCGTCGGGGCGGCACAAGCACAGATACGCAGTATTTT. The variable domain in full, completed from reference TRBV7-9 and TRBJ2-3, reads DTGVSQNPRHKITKRGQNVTFRCDPISEHNRLYWYRQTLGQGPEFLTYFQNEAQLEKSRLLSDRFSAERPKGSFSTLEIQRTEQGDSAMYLCASSLVVRRGGTSTDTQYFGPGTRLTVL.

This clone was recorded once. The chain uses TRBV25-1 and TRBJ2-3, with D perhaps TRBD1 or TRBD2 (5 bases each). The CDR3 is made up of 14 amino acids. V lost 4 bases to trimming and J lost 5 bases, with 13 bases between them. The germline V gene has CDR1 MGHDK and CDR2 SYGVNS. CDR3 loop: CASSAPGTRDTQYF. In DNA, the CDR3 is TGTGCCAGCAGTGCCCCGGGGACCAGAGATACGCAGTATTTT. The full variable domain, in which reference TRBV25-1 and TRBJ2-3 provide the parts outside the CDR3, is EADIYQTPRYLVIGTGKKITLECSQTMGHDKMYWYQQDPGMELHLIHYSYGVNSTEKGDLSSESTVSRIRTEHFPLTLESARPSHTSQYLCASSAPGTRDTQYFGPGTRLTVL.

There are many counts of this clone. CDR3 coding DNA: TGTGCCAGCAGAATGGACAGATTAGGCTATCAGCCCCAGCATTTT. As protein: CASRMDRLGYQPQHF. J is TRBJ1-5 and V is TRBV2, with a weak D call TRBD1 (6 bases). The germline V and J ends were trimmed by 6 bases and 5 bases, with 17 bases remaining between them. The CDR3 is 15 amino acids. The germline CDR1 and CDR2 sequences are SNHLY and FYNNEI.

This sequence joins TRBV6-6 and TRBJ1-2; the D gene is possibly TRBD1 (6 bases). This CDR3 comprises 14 residues. The germline V and J ends were trimmed by 5 bases and 4 bases, with 14 bases remaining between them. CDR1 is MNHNY and CDR2 is SVGAGI in the germline V gene (reference sequence). The CDR3 DNA sequence: TGTGCCAGCAGTGTACAGGGAGGTACCTATGGCTACACCTTC. The encoded protein is CASSVQGGTYGYTF.

In its sample, this clone was seen many times. The chain uses TRBV9 and TRBJ1-1, with a tentative D call TRBD1 (6 bases). From germline, CDR1 is SGDLS and CDR2 YYNGEE. Trimming removed 3 bases from V and 0 bases from J, with 9 bases in between. CDR3 length: 14 residues. The CDR3 sequence is CASSAGALNTEAFF. In DNA, the CDR3 is TGTGCCAGCAGCGCAGGGGCCTTGAACACTGAAGCTTTCTTT. Supplemented by reference TRBV9 and TRBJ1-1, the full variable domain reads DSGVTQTPKHLITATGQRVTLRCSPRSGDLSVYWYQQSLDQGLQFLIQYYNGEERAKGNILERFSAQQFPDLHSELNLSSLELGDSALYFCASSAGALNTEAFFGQGTRLTVV.

The count of this clone is one. V and J are TRBV9 and TRBJ1-1; TRBD1 matches 7 bases. Germline V CDR1 and CDR2: SGDLS, YYNGEE. The trim removed 4 bases at V and 5 bases at J, leaving 8 bases unmatched. This CDR3 is built from 14 residues. CDR3 DNA: TGTGCCAGCAGCCGGAGGGGGCCGAATACTGAAGCTTTCTTT. Its translation is CASSRRGPNTEAFF. Drawing the rest from reference TRBV9 and TRBJ1-1, the complete variable domain is DSGVTQTPKHLITATGQRVTLRCSPRSGDLSVYWYQQSLDQGLQFLIQYYNGEERAKGNILERFSAQQFPDLHSELNLSSLELGDSALYFCASSRRGPNTEAFFGQGTRLTVV.

V usage is TRBV6-6 and J usage is TRBJ2-5; D is unclear. The CDR3 covers 16 residues. In germline, CDR1 is MNHNY, CDR2 SVGAGI (reference sequence). V was trimmed by 6 bases and J by 1 base, leaving 18 bases between them. CDR3 DNA sequence: TGTGCCAGCAGGGCTCTTGAAGCGAGGCTCCAAGAGACCCAGTACTTC. Encoded protein: CASRALEARLQETQYF.

V gene TRBV7-9 combines with J gene TRBJ1-3, with D perhaps matching TRBD1 (6 bases). V lost 0 bases to trimming and J lost 0 bases, with 15 bases between them. The CDR3 runs 18 residues. Germline V CDR1 and CDR2: SEHNR, FQNEAQ (reference sequence). The CDR3 is CASSLATDSFASGNTIYF. CDR3 coding DNA: TGTGCCAGCAGCTTAGCCACGGACAGCTTCGCCTCTGGAAACACCATATATTTT.

The chain links TRBV4-1 to TRBJ1-1; D uncertain. The V end was cut by 4 bases, the J end by 5 bases, with 8 bases between. Germline V gene lookup returns CDR1 MGHRA and CDR2 YSYEKL. The CDR3 spans 12 residues. Written as DNA, the CDR3 is TGCGCCAGCAGCCGCTCGGGAACTGAAGCTTTCTTT. Translating it yields CASSRSGTEAFF.

The count of this clone is one. The chain uses TRBV10-3 and TRBJ1-4; unclear D gene. In germline, CDR1 is ENHRY, CDR2 SYGVKD. The CDR3 totals 16 residues. Deletions cut 0 bases from V and 8 bases from J, with 16 bases between. This CDR3 reads CAISESSATEREKLFF. CDR3 DNA: TGTGCCATCAGTGAGTCGTCGGCAACAGAGAGGGAAAAACTGTTTTTT.

The rearrangement joins TRBV28 to TRBJ2-7; TRBD2 matches 9 bases. Trimming removed 6 bases from V and 4 bases from J; junction bases left unmatched: 13. The CDR3 is 16 residues long. Germline V gene data show CDR1 as MDHEN and CDR2 as SYDVKM. The CDR3 DNA follows: TGTGCCAGCAGCTACAAATTTAGCGGGAGCACTTACGAGCAGTACTTC. Amino acids: CASSYKFSGSTYEQYF. The full variable domain, its missing parts supplied by reference TRBV28 and TRBJ2-7, is DVKVTQSSRYLVKRTGEKVFLECVQDMDHENMFWYRQDPGLGLRLIYFSYDVKMKEKGDIPEGYSVSREKKERFSLILESASTNQTSMYLCASSYKFSGSTYEQYFGPGTRLTVT.

CDR3 coding DNA: TGTGCCATCAGTGTAGGACGGGACCAAGAGACCCAGTACTTC. This sequence encodes CAISVGRDQETQYF. This chain joins TRBV10-3 and TRBJ2-5; D unclear. The CDR3 length is 14 residues. The V end lost 4 bases, the J end lost 0 bases, and 9 bases lay between the germline ends. Germline values: CDR1 ENHRY, CDR2 SYGVKD.

The sample holds a few counts of this clone. This chain joins TRBV6-6 and TRBJ1-1; D unresolved. V lost 0 bases to trimming and J lost 1 base, with 3 bases between them. CDR1 is MNHNY and CDR2 is SVGAGI in the germline V gene (reference sequence). The CDR3 has 13 amino acids. Here the CDR3 reads CASSYSQNTEAFF. Written as DNA, the CDR3 is TGTGCCAGCAGTTACTCCCAGAACACTGAAGCTTTCTTT.